The rows below give T cell receptor beta chains drawn from one sample of a study of blood T cell repertoires in COVID-19. Produced via immunoSEQ multiplex PCR; TCRdb's table is partial and in-frame only. The profile shows 150,000 to 250,000 clones, roughly 82% of them singletons. Sequenced input: PBMCs or T cells enriched from blood (not recorded which). The source of these receptors is a man aged 40-49 years who had recovered from COVID-19. Both conserved end residues are part of each CDR3. The D gene is left open where the match is weak. Clone size, where shown, is once, few, many, or a class for clones that have expanded.

v_call	clone_size	j_call	d_call	cdr3_aa	cdr3_nt
TRBV10-3	NA	TRBJ2-5	NA	CAIKAGETQYF	TGTGCCATCAAAGCAGGAGAGACCCAGTACTTC
TRBV7-8	once	TRBJ2-2	NA	CASSSFGELFF	TGTGCCAGCAGCTCATTCGGGGAGCTGTTTTTT
TRBV3-1/TRBV3-2	NA	TRBJ2-1	TRBD2	CASSQDWSREGRNEQFF	TGTGCCAGCAGCCAAGATTGGTCGAGGGAGGGCCGAAATGAGCAGTTCTTC
TRBV7-3	NA	TRBJ2-1	TRBD2	CASSPGGANEQFF	TGTGCCAGCAGCCCGGGGGGGGCCAATGAGCAGTTCTTC
TRBV30	NA	TRBJ2-1	NA	CAWSVGGTVYNEQFF	TGTGCCTGGAGTGTAGGGGGGACAGTATACAATGAGCAGTTCTTC
TRBV6-5	few	TRBJ1-5	NA	CASSSSFLGNQPQHF	TGTGCCAGCAGTTCTTCCTTCCTCGGGAATCAGCCCCAGCATTTT
TRBV10-2	NA	TRBJ1-1	TRBD1	CASAGVSGTADTEAFF	TGCGCCAGCGCCGGGGTTTCCGGGACAGCGGACACTGAAGCTTTCTTT
TRBV2	NA	TRBJ1-6	NA	CASSESNTDNSPLHF	TGTGCCAGCAGTGAATCCAACACAGATAATTCACCCCTCCACTTT
TRBV5-1	NA	TRBJ2-1	TRBD2	CASSYGTTSAGEQFF	TGCGCCAGCAGCTACGGAACGACTAGCGCCGGTGAGCAGTTCTTC
TRBV4-3	NA	TRBJ2-1	TRBD2	CASSQEGTTIYNEQFF	TGCGCCAGCAGCCAAGAGGGGACTACCATTTACAATGAGCAGTTCTTC
TRBV7-9	NA	TRBJ2-1	TRBD2	CASSFRIAGEDNEQFF	TGTGCCAGCAGCTTCCGTATAGCGGGAGAGGACAATGAGCAGTTCTTC
TRBV30	NA	TRBJ1-2	TRBD1	CAWSLQGVWGYTF	TGTGCCTGGAGTCTTCAGGGGGTCTGGGGCTACACCTTC